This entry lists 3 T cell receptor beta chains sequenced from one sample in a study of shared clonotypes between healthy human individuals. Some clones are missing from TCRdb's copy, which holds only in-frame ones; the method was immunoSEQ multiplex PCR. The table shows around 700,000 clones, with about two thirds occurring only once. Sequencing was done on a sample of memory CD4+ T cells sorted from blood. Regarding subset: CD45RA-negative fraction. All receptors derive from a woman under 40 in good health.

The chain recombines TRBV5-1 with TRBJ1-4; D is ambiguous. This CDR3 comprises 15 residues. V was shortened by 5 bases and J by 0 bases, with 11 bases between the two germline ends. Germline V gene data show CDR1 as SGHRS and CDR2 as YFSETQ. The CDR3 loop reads CASSQSSPTNEKLFF. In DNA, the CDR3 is TGCGCCAGCAGTCAGTCCTCCCCAACTAATGAAAAACTGTTTTTT.

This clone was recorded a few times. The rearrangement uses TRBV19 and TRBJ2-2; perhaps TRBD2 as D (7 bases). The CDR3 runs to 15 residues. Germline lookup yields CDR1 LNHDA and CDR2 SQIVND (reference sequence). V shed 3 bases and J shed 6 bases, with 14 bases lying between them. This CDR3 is CASSITGGLAGELFF. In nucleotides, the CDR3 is TGTGCCAGTAGTATTACGGGGGGCTTAGCCGGGGAGCTGTTTTTT.

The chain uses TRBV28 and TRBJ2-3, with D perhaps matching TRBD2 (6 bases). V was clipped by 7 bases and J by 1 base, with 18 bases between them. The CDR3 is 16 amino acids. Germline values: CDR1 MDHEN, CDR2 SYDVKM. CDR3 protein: CASTHLRELGTDTQYF. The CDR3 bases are TGTGCCAGCACCCATCTCCGGGAGTTAGGCACAGATACGCAGTATTTT.